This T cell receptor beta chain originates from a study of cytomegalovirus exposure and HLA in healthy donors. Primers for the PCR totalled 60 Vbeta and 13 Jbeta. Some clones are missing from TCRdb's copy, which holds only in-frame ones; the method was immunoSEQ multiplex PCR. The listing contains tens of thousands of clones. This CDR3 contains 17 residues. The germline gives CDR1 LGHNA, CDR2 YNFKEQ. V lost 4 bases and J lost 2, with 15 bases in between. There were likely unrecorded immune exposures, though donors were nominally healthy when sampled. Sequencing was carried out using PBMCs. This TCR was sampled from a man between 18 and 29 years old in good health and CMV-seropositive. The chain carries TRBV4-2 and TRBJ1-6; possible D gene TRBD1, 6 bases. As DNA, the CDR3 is TGTGCCAGCAGCCCCCCGGCAGGGGAGACCTATAATTCACCCCTCCACTTT. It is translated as CASSPPAGETYNSPLHF.